This T cell receptor (beta chain) was sequenced in a study of cytomegalovirus exposure and HLA in healthy donors. Overall study: Unique TCR beta sequences numbering about 100 million came from 150 million to 200 million T cells in an earlier analysis. Study-level findings and limits: The classifier reportedly diagnosed cytomegalovirus status with high sensitivity and specificity. Later analysis revealed greater clonal expansion in HLA-associated TCR beta chains than in equally common others.

Germline loops: CDR1 LNHDA, CDR2 SQIVND (reference sequence). The germline V and J ends were trimmed by 3 bases and 0 bases, with 18 bases remaining between them. CDR3 size: 18 residues. Concerning this clone: Its antigen is as yet unknown.

PCR primers comprised 60 Vbeta and 13 Jbeta primers. Clones were sequenced by immunoSEQ multiplex PCR, and TCRdb holds only the in-frame ones, with some missing. The top ten clones hold 1.7% of a sample with about 200,000 clones, approximately 78% of them seen once. The rearrangement links TRBV19 to TRBJ1-5; D gene ambiguous. This sequence originates from a woman between 18 and 30 years old in good health and CMV-seronegative. Specimen: PBMCs. The CDR3 sequence is CASSMGSFGLYSNQPQHF. CDR3 nucleotide sequence: TGTGCCAGTAGTATGGGCTCCTTCGGATTGTATAGCAATCAGCCCCAGCATTTT.